The T cell receptor (beta chain) under discussion was sequenced for a study of blood T cell repertoires in COVID-19. Looking at the study overall: Researchers got acute and convalescent COVID-19 samples from the United States, Italy and Spain. PBMCs, B-cell-depleted T cells, or T cells were the source of the cDNA or gDNA that made up the material.

In the source study's methods: Amplification with reference gene primers provided the estimates of nucleated cell counts. TCRdb's copy holds only in-frame clones and misses some; the assay was immunoSEQ multiplex PCR. V and J calls plus clone size are reproduced from that table; the DNA served to infer D and trimming. The sample lists under 450,000 clones, 81% occurring once. J gave up 8 bases and V 4 bases, and 11 bases lay outside the gene matches. The CDR3 is made up of 16 amino acids. Germline loops: CDR1 SNHLY, CDR2 FYNNEI. The chain is built from TRBV2 and TRBJ2-1; 10 positions match TRBD2. Sequenced sample: peripheral blood. The receptor was derived from a human donor with acute or convalescent COVID-19. The donor label of this sample is uncertain. The CDR3 region has the DNA TGTGCCAGCAGTGGGTGGGGCCTAGCGGGGGCGGATGAGCAGTTCTTC. This translates into CASSGWGLAGADEQFF.